Below, 2 T cell receptor beta chains from the same sample are listed, as sequenced in a study of breast tumors, draining lymph nodes, adjacent tissues. TCRdb redid the calling of the multiplex PCR reads with MiXCR, one entry per CDR3 protein. This sample yields about 22,000 distinct CDR3 sequences, of which around two thirds are seen a single time; over 15% belongs to the top ten. Specimen: tumor-adjacent breast tissue. Receptor source: a female donor with breast cancer. Some clones in this sample may be carry-over from other donors' samples.

A word on this clonotype: This CDR3 fails to terminate in the conserved phenylalanine or tryptophan, so it likely reflects a read error. The V and J genes are TRBV3-1 and TRBJ2-5; D perhaps matches TRBD2 (6 bases). Per germline, CDR1 LGHDT and CDR2 YNNKEL (reference sequence). The CDR3 consists of 14 residues. The CDR3 sequence: CTSSQATSSETQYL. Written as DNA, the CDR3 is TGCACCAGCAGCCAAGCTACTAGCTCTGAGACCCAGTACCTC.

The genes are TRBV2 and TRBJ1-4, with D possibly being TRBD1 (5 bases). The CDR3 runs to 14 residues. The germline CDR1 and CDR2 sequences are SNHLY and FYNNEI. V gave up 1 base and J gave up 7 bases, with 10 bases separating them. DNA for the CDR3: TGTGCCAGCAGTGAAGATAGGGGCGGTGAAAAACTGTTTTTT. The encoded protein is CASSEDRGGEKLFF.